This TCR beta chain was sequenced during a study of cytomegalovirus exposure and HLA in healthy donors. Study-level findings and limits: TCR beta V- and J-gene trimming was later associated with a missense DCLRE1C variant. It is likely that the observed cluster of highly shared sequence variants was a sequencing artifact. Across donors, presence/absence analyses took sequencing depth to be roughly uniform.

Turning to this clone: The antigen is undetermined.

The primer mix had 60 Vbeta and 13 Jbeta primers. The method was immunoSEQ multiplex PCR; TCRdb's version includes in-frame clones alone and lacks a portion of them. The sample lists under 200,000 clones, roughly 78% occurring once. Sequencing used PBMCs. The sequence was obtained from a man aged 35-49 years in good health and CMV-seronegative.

The CDR3 spells CASSPPWNTGELFF. The CDR3 nucleotides are TGTGCCAGCAGCCCCCCCTGGAACACCGGGGAGCTGTTTTTT. The rearrangement uses TRBV7-2 and TRBJ2-2; no clear D. This CDR3 has 14 amino acids. CDR1 SGHTA and CDR2 FQGNSA come from the germline V gene. V lost 5 bases to trimming and J lost 1 base, with 8 bases between them.